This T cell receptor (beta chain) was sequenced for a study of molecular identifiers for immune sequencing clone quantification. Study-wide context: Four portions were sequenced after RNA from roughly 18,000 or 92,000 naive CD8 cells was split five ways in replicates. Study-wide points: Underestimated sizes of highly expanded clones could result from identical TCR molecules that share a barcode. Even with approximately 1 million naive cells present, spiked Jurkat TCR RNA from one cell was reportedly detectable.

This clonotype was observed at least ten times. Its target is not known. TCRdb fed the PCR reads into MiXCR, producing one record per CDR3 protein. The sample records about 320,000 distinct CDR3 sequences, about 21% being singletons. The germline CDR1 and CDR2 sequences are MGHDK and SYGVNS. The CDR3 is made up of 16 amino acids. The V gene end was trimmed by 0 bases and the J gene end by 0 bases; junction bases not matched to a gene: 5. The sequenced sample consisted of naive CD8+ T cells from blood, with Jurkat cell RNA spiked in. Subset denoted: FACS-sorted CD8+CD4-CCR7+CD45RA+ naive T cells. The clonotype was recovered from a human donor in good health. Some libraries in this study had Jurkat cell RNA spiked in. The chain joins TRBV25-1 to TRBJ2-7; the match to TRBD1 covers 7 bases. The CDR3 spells CASSEYEGTASYEQYF. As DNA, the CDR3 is TGTGCCAGCAGTGAATATGAAGGGACAGCCTCCTACGAGCAGTACTTC.